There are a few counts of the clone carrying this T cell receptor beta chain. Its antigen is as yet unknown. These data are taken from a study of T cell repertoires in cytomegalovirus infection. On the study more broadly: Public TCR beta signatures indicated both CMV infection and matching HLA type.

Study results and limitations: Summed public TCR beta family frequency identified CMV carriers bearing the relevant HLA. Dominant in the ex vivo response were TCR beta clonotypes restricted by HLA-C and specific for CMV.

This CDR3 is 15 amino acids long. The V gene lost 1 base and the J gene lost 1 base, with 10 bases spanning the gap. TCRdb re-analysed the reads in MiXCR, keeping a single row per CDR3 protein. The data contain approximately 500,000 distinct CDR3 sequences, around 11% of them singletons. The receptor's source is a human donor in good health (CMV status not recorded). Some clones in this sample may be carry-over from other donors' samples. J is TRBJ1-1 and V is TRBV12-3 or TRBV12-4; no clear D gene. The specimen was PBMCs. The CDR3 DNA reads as TGTGCCAGCAGTTTAGGGGATCCAGGGAACACTGAAGCTTTCTTT. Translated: CASSLGDPGNTEAFF.